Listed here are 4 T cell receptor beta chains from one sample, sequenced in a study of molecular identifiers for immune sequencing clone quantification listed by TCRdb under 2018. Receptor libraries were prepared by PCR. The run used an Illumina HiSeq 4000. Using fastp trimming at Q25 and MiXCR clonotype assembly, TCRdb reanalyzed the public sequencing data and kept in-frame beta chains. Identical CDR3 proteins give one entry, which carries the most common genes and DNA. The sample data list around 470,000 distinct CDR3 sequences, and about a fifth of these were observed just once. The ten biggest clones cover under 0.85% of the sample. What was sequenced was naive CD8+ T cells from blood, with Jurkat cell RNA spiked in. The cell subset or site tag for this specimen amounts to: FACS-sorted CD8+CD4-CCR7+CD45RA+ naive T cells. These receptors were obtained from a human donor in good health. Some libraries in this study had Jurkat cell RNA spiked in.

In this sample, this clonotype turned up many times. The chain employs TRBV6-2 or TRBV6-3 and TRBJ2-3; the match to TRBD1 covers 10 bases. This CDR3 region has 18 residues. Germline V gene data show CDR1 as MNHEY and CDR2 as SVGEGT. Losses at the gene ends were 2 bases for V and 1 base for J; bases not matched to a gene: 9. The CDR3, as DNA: TGTGCCAGCAGTTACCCCACCCGGGACAGGGGTCGCACAGATACGCAGTATTTT. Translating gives CASSYPTRDRGRTDTQYF.

The CDR3 protein is CASNPGRNTDTQYF. CDR3 DNA: TGTGCCAGCAACCCGGGGCGGAACACAGATACGCAGTATTTT. The chain uses TRBV2 and TRBJ2-3; D is perhaps TRBD1 or TRBD2 (5 bases each). V lost 7 bases, J lost 2 bases, and 13 bases lay in between. The CDR3 length is 14 residues. In germline, CDR1 is SNHLY, CDR2 FYNNEI.

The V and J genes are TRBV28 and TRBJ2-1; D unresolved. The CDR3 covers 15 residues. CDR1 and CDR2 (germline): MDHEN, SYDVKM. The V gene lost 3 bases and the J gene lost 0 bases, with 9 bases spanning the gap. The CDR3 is CASSFSSSSYNEQFF. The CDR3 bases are TGTGCCAGCAGTTTCTCCTCTAGCTCCTACAATGAGCAGTTCTTC.

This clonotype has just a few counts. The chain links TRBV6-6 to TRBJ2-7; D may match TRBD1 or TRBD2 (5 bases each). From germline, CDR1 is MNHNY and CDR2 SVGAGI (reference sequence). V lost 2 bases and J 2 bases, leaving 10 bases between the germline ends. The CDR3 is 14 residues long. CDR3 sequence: CASSYRDGTYEQYF. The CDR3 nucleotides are TGTGCCAGCAGTTACCGGGACGGAACCTACGAGCAGTACTTC.